This T cell receptor (beta chain) was recorded in a study of early T cells in non-severe SARS-CoV-2 infection. Overall study: Chains from this unsorted whole-blood bulk RNA could not be paired.

The CDR3 length is 15 residues. The trim removed 7 bases at V and 6 bases at J, leaving 12 bases unmatched. Germline lookup yields CDR1 MNHEY and CDR2 SVGEGT. As part of library construction, unique molecular identifiers were attached to individual cDNA molecules. MiXCR, run by TCRdb on the 5' RACE reads, gives a single entry per CDR3 protein. Here the sample spans roughly 28,000 distinct CDR3 sequences, under 6% being singletons. This clonotype was detected only a few times. The clonotype comes from an adult who was a healthcare worker with PCR-confirmed SARS-CoV-2 infection or an uninfected control (not recorded which). Sequencing used whole blood. The chain is built from TRBV6-2 or TRBV6-3 and TRBJ2-7, with 10 bases identical to TRBD1. The DNA for the CDR3 is TGTGCCAGCAACTCGCGGGACAGGGGATTGTCCGAGCAGTACTTC. Amino acids: CASNSRDRGLSEQYF.